The 18 T cell receptor beta chains listed next were all sequenced from one sample in a study of control samples from healthy donors and cancer patients. Clones were read by immunoSEQ multiplex PCR, and TCRdb kept only the in-frame ones, dropping some. The data contain 210,000 or so clones, roughly nine tenths of them singletons. Sequencing was carried out using blood. The receptor source for this set is a man aged 25 to 40 in good health.

The CDR3 sequence is CASSPSIAPGKAFF. The CDR3, as DNA: TGTGCCAGCAGCCCCTCCATCGCGCCGGGTAAAGCTTTCTTT. This chain connects TRBV7-9 to TRBJ1-1; D unclear. The CDR3 totals 14 residues. Trimming took 5 bases from V and 9 from J, leaving 19 bases between them. Germline V gene sequence: CDR1 SEHNR, CDR2 FQNEAQ (reference sequence).

The rearrangement joins TRBV12-5 to TRBJ1-3; D gene unclear. V was shortened by 3 bases and J by 0 bases, with 6 bases between the two germline ends. This CDR3 is built from 14 residues. CDR1 is LGHNT, CDR2 FRNRAP, per germline. DNA for the CDR3: TGTGCTAGTGGTTTTGAGTACTCTGGAAACACCATATATTTT. Residues: CASGFEYSGNTIYF.

The J gene is TRBJ1-2, the V gene TRBV25-1; D perhaps matches TRBD1 (6 bases). V lost 3 bases, J lost 3 bases, and 14 bases lay in between. The CDR3 runs 15 residues. Germline values: CDR1 MGHDK, CDR2 SYGVNS. CDR3 sequence: CASSDDRTAHYGYTF. CDR3 DNA sequence: TGTGCCAGCAGTGATGATAGGACAGCCCACTATGGCTACACCTTC.

The V call is TRBV14, the J call TRBJ2-4, with D tentatively TRBD2 (5 bases). Deletions cut 4 bases from V and 8 bases from J, with 12 bases between. There are 13 residues in the CDR3. The germline V gene has CDR1 SGHDN and CDR2 FVKESK. The CDR3, as DNA: TGTGCCAGCAGCCCTAGCACTCGTTACATTCAGTACTTC. This sequence encodes CASSPSTRYIQYF.

This clone was observed a handful of times. At one boundary the junction diverges from the germline segment, which might be a read error. CDR3 amino acids: CASRQGTGAGTEAFF. The CDR3 DNA reads TGCGCCAGCAGACAAGGAACAGGGGCGGGCACTGAAGCTTTCTTT. The rearrangement joins TRBV4-1 to TRBJ1-1, with 7 bases aligning to TRBD1. The CDR3 runs 15 residues. The germline gives CDR1 MGHRA, CDR2 YSYEKL.

The CDR3 is CASSLVGANEKLFF. Here the CDR3 DNA reads TGTGCCAGCAGTTTAGTAGGGGCTAATGAAAAACTGTTTTTT. The chain uses TRBV27 and TRBJ1-4, with a tentative D call TRBD1 (5 bases). The V gene's germline CDR1 is MNHEY and CDR2 SMNVEV (reference sequence). V lost 2 bases and J lost 3, with 7 bases in between. There are 14 residues in the CDR3.

The gene calls are TRBV7-8 and TRBJ1-6; D unresolved. Germline V lookup: CDR1 SGHVS, CDR2 FQNEAQ. The CDR3 consists of 12 residues. Between the trimmed V and J ends, which lost 5 bases and 9 bases, there was a span of 8 bases. The CDR3 nucleotides are TGTGCCAGCAGCCGCGCAACTTCACCCCTCCACTTT. Translation: CASSRATSPLHF.

CDR3 nucleotides: TGTGCCTGGAGTGTACTCCGTACTGAGCAGTTCTTC. This sequence encodes CAWSVLRTEQFF. This chain uses TRBV30 with TRBJ2-1; D is ambiguous. Germline assignment: CDR1 GTSNPN and CDR2 SVGIG (reference sequence). This CDR3 has 12 residues. V lost 0 bases and J lost 9, with 9 bases in between. The full variable domain, rest sourced from reference TRBV30 and TRBJ2-1, is SQTIHQWPATLVQPVGSPLSLECTVEGTSNPNLYWYRQAAGRGLQLLFYSVGIGQISSEVPQNLSASRPQDRQFILSSKKLLLSDSGFYLCAWSVLRTEQFFGPGTRLTVL.

This chain joins TRBV6-5 and TRBJ2-7; 11 bases are shared with TRBD1. Germline CDR1 and CDR2: MNHEY and SVGAGI. The CDR3 contains 14 residues. V was clipped by 6 bases and J by 0 bases; unmatched bases: 1. The CDR3 is CASRGQGVSYEQYF. In DNA, the CDR3 is TGTGCCAGCAGGGGACAGGGGGTCTCCTACGAGCAGTACTTC.

The chain combines TRBV10-3 with TRBJ1-6; possible D gene TRBD1, 6 bases. Germline assignment: CDR1 ENHRY and CDR2 SYGVKD. V lost 5 bases to trimming and J lost 9 bases, with 20 bases between them. The CDR3 loop spans 16 amino acids. Written as DNA, the CDR3 is TGTGCCATCAGTCCCTCGGGGGCAATTGGGAGTTCACCCCTCCACTTT. Protein product: CAISPSGAIGSSPLHF.

In nucleotides, the CDR3 is TGCGCCAGCAGCCATCGGGACAGGGCTTACGAGCAGTACTTC. Translating gives CASSHRDRAYEQYF. The chain is built from TRBV4-1 and TRBJ2-7; 9 bases are a match to TRBD1. The CDR3 runs to 14 residues. Germline CDR1 MGHRA, CDR2 YSYEKL. V dropped 3 bases and J dropped 4; count of bases not matched to a gene: 4.

The chain links TRBV4-2 to TRBJ1-1; 9 positions agree with TRBD1. The CDR3 has 15 amino acids. CDR1 LGHNA and CDR2 YNFKEQ come from the germline V gene. V shed 4 bases, J shed 4 bases, and the junction held 7 bases outside the gene matches. CDR3 coding DNA: TGTGCCAGCAGCCCAGGACAGGGGAGTCTCACTGAAGCTTTCTTT. This encodes CASSPGQGSLTEAFF.

This chain connects TRBV14 to TRBJ1-1; the D gene is possibly TRBD1 (5 bases). CDR3 length: 14 amino acids. V lost 4 bases and J lost 4, with 13 bases in between. Germline V gives CDR1 SGHDN, CDR2 FVKESK. The CDR3 loop is CASSRGGVGTEAFF. The CDR3 nucleotides are TGTGCCAGCAGCCGGGGAGGGGTGGGCACTGAAGCTTTCTTT.

The chain couples TRBV5-8 to TRBJ2-2; TRBD1 matches 9 bases. Trimming took 0 bases from V and 5 from J; bases not matched to a gene: 2. The V gene's germline CDR1 is SGHTS and CDR2 YDEGEE. CDR3 length: 15 residues. CDR3 sequence reads: CASSLVQGATGELFF. CDR3 coding DNA: TGTGCCAGCAGCTTGGTACAGGGGGCGACCGGGGAGCTGTTTTTT.

The chain couples TRBV5-4 to TRBJ2-5; 13 nucleotides line up with TRBD2. The CDR3 has 16 residues. Germline trimming cut 4 bases from V and 2 bases from J; bases unmatched to any gene: 5. CDR1 is SGHNT, CDR2 YYREEE, per germline (reference sequence). The CDR3 nucleotides read TGTGCCAGCAGCATCAGACTAGCGGGGGGTCAAGAGACCCAGTACTTC. Translated: CASSIRLAGGQETQYF.

A few counts support this clone. The chain is built from TRBV18 and TRBJ1-6, with 7 bases fitting TRBD1. Germline assignment: CDR1 KGHSH and CDR2 LQKENI. This CDR3 has 16 amino acids. The junction had 13 bases not matched to a gene; V was cut back by 4 bases and J by 10 bases. The CDR3 protein is CASSLSSGGSDSPLHF. The DNA of the CDR3 is TGTGCCAGCTCACTGAGTTCAGGGGGTTCAGACTCACCCCTCCACTTT. Full variable domain (outside the CDR3, taken from reference TRBV18 and TRBJ1-6): NAGVMQNPRHLVRRRGQEARLRCSPMKGHSHVYWYRQLPEEGLKFMVYLQKENIIDESGMPKERFSAEFPKEGPSILRIQQVVRGDSAAYFCASSLSSGGSDSPLHFGNGTRLTVT.

CDR3 amino acids: CASSYSWGWRDTQYF. CDR3 coding DNA: TGTGCCAGCAGTTACTCTTGGGGGTGGCGGGATACGCAGTATTTT. The genes are TRBV6-5 and TRBJ2-3; D could derive from TRBD1 or TRBD2 (5 bases each). Germline CDR1 MNHEY, CDR2 SVGAGI. CDR3 length: 15 residues. The V end lost 0 bases, the J end lost 6 bases, and 13 bases lay between the germline ends.

This rearrangement joins TRBV30 to TRBJ1-5, with TRBD1 as a possible D gene (5 bases). This CDR3 region has 14 residues. Germline lookup yields CDR1 GTSNPN and CDR2 SVGIG (reference sequence). Trimming took off 5 bases at V and 3 bases at J, with 14 bases between the two ends. The CDR3 is CAWGLRVINQPQHF. DNA for the CDR3: TGTGCCTGGGGCCTCAGGGTGATCAATCAGCCCCAGCATTTT.